This TCR beta chain stems from a study of T cell repertoires in breast cancer. Overall study context: Nine healthy donors served as controls.

Germline CDR1 is MNHEY and CDR2 is SVGEGT. The CDR3 length is 14 residues. Trimming stripped 3 bases from V and 5 bases from J, with 11 bases between. The expanded emulsion RT-PCR method captured paired alpha and beta chains from CD8+ T cells. Overnight incubation in roughly 10 IU/mL IL-2 followed CD8 positive selection of the T cells. A second nested PCR with blocking oligonucleotides suppressed unpaired genes. TCRdb re-analysed the emulsion pairing reads in MiXCR, keeping a single row per CDR3 protein. The repertoire holds approximately 40,000 distinct CDR3 sequences, with around 45% as singletons. There are many counts of this clonotype.

The chain couples TRBV6-2 or TRBV6-3 to TRBJ1-5; D perhaps matches TRBD1 (6 bases). Sequencing input: CD8+ T cells. The origin of this receptor is a pool of human donors with breast cancer or a healthy control (not recorded which). CDR3 loop: CASSYHRADQPQHF. In DNA form, the CDR3 reads TGTGCCAGCAGTTATCACAGGGCTGATCAGCCCCAGCATTTT.